Included here is one T cell receptor (beta chain) sequence, with context. PCR involved 60 Vbeta and 13 Jbeta primers. Clones were read by immunoSEQ multiplex PCR, and TCRdb kept only the in-frame ones, dropping some. The table shows 97,000 or so clones, with over 8% occurring only once. This sample was taken from a study of cytomegalovirus exposure and HLA in healthy donors. V trimming: 0 bases; J trimming: 4 bases; junction bases outside the gene matches: 6. The CDR3 runs to 16 residues. The germline gives CDR1 SGDLS, CDR2 YYNGEE. The receptor's source is a man aged 50 to 60 in good health and CMV-seropositive. The sequenced material came from PBMCs. The chain combines TRBV9 with TRBJ2-2, with 7 positions matching TRBD1. CDR3 in amino acids: CASSVAGQATTGELFF. In DNA form, the CDR3 reads TGTGCCAGCAGCGTAGCCGGACAGGCCACCACCGGGGAGCTGTTTTTT.